Each of the 27 T cell receptor beta chains below was sequenced from the same sample in a study of cytomegalovirus exposure and HLA in healthy donors. Primers for the PCR totalled 60 Vbeta and 13 Jbeta. TCRdb's table, derived via immunoSEQ multiplex PCR, lists solely in-frame clones and lacks some. In the table there are some 40,000 clones, 74% of which are singletons. The sequenced sample consisted of PBMCs. The receptor source for this set is a man aged 25-45 years in good health and CMV-seronegative.

The chain couples TRBV27 to TRBJ1-2; D may be TRBD1 (6 bases). The V gene lost 6 bases and the J gene lost 6 bases, with 17 bases spanning the gap. CDR1 and CDR2 (germline): MNHEY, SMNVEV (reference sequence). This CDR3 has 14 residues. CDR3 DNA sequence: TGTGCCAGCAGCTTTAGCGGGACACGGGATGGCTACACCTTC. Its protein is CASSFSGTRDGYTF.

The gene calls are TRBV19 and TRBJ2-2; 8 bases align to TRBD1. Germline CDR1 and CDR2: LNHDA and SQIVND (reference sequence). This CDR3 contains 14 residues. Losses at the gene ends were 10 bases for V and 3 bases for J; bases not matched to a gene: 7. CDR3 sequence reads: CATRTGQYTGELFF. As DNA, the CDR3 is TGTGCCACCCGGACAGGGCAGTACACCGGGGAGCTGTTTTTT.

This clone was seen a few times. This rearrangement joins TRBV6-5 to TRBJ1-1; TRBD1 matches 7 bases. The CDR3 loop spans 13 amino acids. Trimming at V came to 5 bases and at J to 1 base, leaving 1 base not matched to a gene. Germline V gene data show CDR1 as MNHEY and CDR2 as SVGAGI. In DNA form, the CDR3 reads TGTGCCAGCAGTCGACAGGGGAACACTGAAGCTTTCTTT. The encoded protein is CASSRQGNTEAFF.

This chain connects TRBV19 to TRBJ2-7, with 8 bases matching TRBD1. Germline-derived CDR1 and CDR2 are LNHDA and SQIVND (reference sequence). The CDR3 is 14 amino acids. The V gene end was trimmed by 3 bases and the J gene end by 5 bases; junction bases not matched to a gene: 6. CDR3 protein: CASSMVDRGHEQYF. CDR3 bases: TGTGCCAGTAGTATGGTAGACAGGGGCCACGAGCAGTACTTC.

V usage is TRBV6-1 and J usage is TRBJ1-5; D remains ambiguous. Trimming removed 6 bases at V and 0 bases at J, with 12 bases between. This CDR3 has 15 residues. Germline loops: CDR1 MNHNS, CDR2 SASEGT. The CDR3 sequence: CASREIVGSNQPQHF. The CDR3 region has the DNA TGTGCCAGCAGGGAGATCGTGGGTAGCAATCAGCCCCAGCATTTT.

This clone was observed a few times. The CDR3 nucleotides are TGTGCCAGCAGTTTGACACGGGACAGACATTTT. Translation: CASSLTRDRHF. The J gene is TRBJ1-5, the V gene TRBV28; 7 nucleotides match TRBD1. The CDR3 has 11 residues. The germline V gene encodes CDR1 MDHEN and CDR2 SYDVKM. With V trimmed by 3 bases and J by 16 bases, 6 bases remained unmatched.

The rearrangement links TRBV6-5 to TRBJ2-5, with D hard to call. Germline V gene data show CDR1 as MNHEY and CDR2 as SVGAGI. The V gene lost 4 bases and the J gene lost 5 bases, with 17 bases spanning the gap. The CDR3 extends over 15 amino acids. In DNA, the CDR3 is TGTGCCAGCAGTTCTACTCTCAACGCCCGGGAGACCCAGTACTTC. Amino acid sequence: CASSSTLNARETQYF.

This rearrangement joins TRBV5-4 to TRBJ2-7, with TRBD2 identical over 11 bases. Trimming removed 4 bases from V and 2 bases from J; junction bases left unmatched: 5. This CDR3 has 15 amino acids. Germline assignment: CDR1 SGHNT and CDR2 YYREEE (reference sequence). This chain's CDR3 is CASSLPTSGTYEQYF. The CDR3 region has the DNA TGTGCCAGCAGCCTTCCGACTAGCGGGACCTACGAGCAGTACTTC.

The chain joins TRBV28 to TRBJ1-1; no reliable D call. Germline loops: CDR1 MDHEN, CDR2 SYDVKM. The CDR3 spans 17 residues. The ends were cut back, 5 bases at V and 3 bases at J, with 22 bases in the middle. The CDR3 DNA reads as TGTGCCAGCAGTCTTCCCCCAGGTACGGGGTTGTACACTGAAGCTTTCTTT. It encodes CASSLPPGTGLYTEAFF.

For the CDR3, the DNA is TGTGCCAGCAGCAGAGTAATAGCGGGAGTTCGCACCGGGGAGCTGTTTTTT. The encoded protein is CASSRVIAGVRTGELFF. V and J are TRBV28 and TRBJ2-2, with 9 bases aligning to TRBD2. Germline V gives CDR1 MDHEN, CDR2 SYDVKM. The CDR3 runs 17 residues. Trimming took 6 bases from V and 4 from J; bases not matched to a gene: 12.

The chain has TRBV6-5 and TRBJ2-7; weak D call: TRBD2 (6 bases). V was shortened by 6 bases and J by 0 bases, with 15 bases between the two germline ends. The germline V gene has CDR1 MNHEY and CDR2 SVGAGI. CDR3 length: 15 amino acids. CDR3 residues: CASRQRAGLSYEQYF. DNA of the CDR3: TGTGCCAGCAGGCAGAGGGCGGGGCTCTCCTACGAGCAGTACTTC.

The V and J genes are TRBV7-3 and TRBJ2-7, with TRBD2 matching 7 bases. The V and J ends lost 1 base and 6 bases, in that order; junction bases with no gene match: 6. The germline gives CDR1 SGHTA, CDR2 FQGTGA. The CDR3 totals 14 residues. CDR3 sequence: CASSLSGSWSEQYF. CDR3 in DNA: TGTGCCAGCAGCTTAAGCGGGAGTTGGAGCGAGCAGTACTTC.

The chain uses TRBV27 and TRBJ1-2; 7 positions match TRBD1. After removal of 8 bases from V and 8 bases from J, the junction contained 11 bases not matched to a gene. The CDR3 contains 13 residues. Germline V gives CDR1 MNHEY, CDR2 SMNVEV (reference sequence). In nucleotides, the CDR3 is TGTGCCAGCGCCCAAAGGGGGCGAGACGGCTACACCTTC. Translation gives CASAQRGRDGYTF.

The chain employs TRBV6-1 and TRBJ2-1; D perhaps matches TRBD1 (6 bases). V gave up 6 bases and J gave up 0 bases, with 6 bases separating them. The length of the CDR3 is 13 residues. In germline, CDR1 is MNHNS, CDR2 SASEGT. The CDR3 loop is CASRDSSYNEQFF. The CDR3 bases are TGTGCCAGCAGGGACAGCTCCTACAATGAGCAGTTCTTC.

This sequence joins TRBV2 and TRBJ2-7, with D hard to call. The CDR3 totals 15 residues. Trimming removed 0 bases at V and 3 bases at J, with 12 bases between. CDR1 and CDR2 (germline): SNHLY, FYNNEI. The CDR3 here is CASSEALNTDYEQYF. CDR3 bases: TGTGCCAGCAGTGAAGCGCTTAACACAGACTACGAGCAGTACTTC.

The chain links TRBV11-3 to TRBJ2-7; D remains ambiguous. Trimming cost V 5 bases and J 6 bases, with 11 bases left between them. Germline V gene sequence: CDR1 SGHNT, CDR2 YENEEA. This CDR3 region has 12 residues. The CDR3 coding sequence is TGTGCCAGCAGCCACTCAACCGGCGAGCAGTACTTC. This translates into CASSHSTGEQYF. The full variable domain, rest sourced from reference TRBV11-3 and TRBJ2-7, is EAGVVQSPRYKIIEKKQPVAFWCNPISGHNTLYWYLQNLGQGPELLIRYENEEAVDDSQLPKDRFSAERLKGVDSTLKIQPAELGDSAVYLCASSHSTGEQYFGPGTRLTVT.

This clone was counted once. This chain connects TRBV11-2 to TRBJ2-1; 10 nucleotides align to TRBD2. Unmatched junction bases numbered 6, after V lost 3 bases and J lost 7 bases. The CDR3 loop spans 15 amino acids. The V gene's germline CDR1 is SGHAT and CDR2 FQNNGV. The CDR3 DNA is TGTGCCAGCAGCTTTCTAGCGGGAGATGGGAATGAGCAGTTCTTC. Its translation is CASSFLAGDGNEQFF.

The V call is TRBV10-3, the J call TRBJ1-1, with D hard to call. V was trimmed by 2 bases and J by 6 bases, leaving 16 bases between them. Per the germline V gene, CDR1 is ENHRY and CDR2 is SYGVKD. This CDR3 comprises 15 residues. CDR3 sequence reads: CAISEPSGRSAEAFF. The CDR3 bases are TGTGCCATCAGTGAGCCCTCCGGCAGAAGCGCTGAAGCTTTCTTT.

This clone has more than one count but fewer than ten. The CDR3 DNA follows: TGTGCCAGCAGGGAGACAGGGGGTGCAAACACCATATATTTT. Protein sequence: CASRETGGANTIYF. V gene TRBV6-1 combines with J gene TRBJ1-3, with 9 nucleotides matching TRBD1. The CDR3 is made up of 14 amino acids. Germline loops: CDR1 MNHNS, CDR2 SASEGT. V dropped 6 bases and J dropped 6; count of bases not matched to a gene: 6.

Only a few counts were recorded for this clone. The V call is TRBV7-8, the J call TRBJ1-6, with a tentative D call TRBD1 (6 bases). V lost 5 bases and J lost 3, with 17 bases in between. The length of the CDR3 is 17 residues. Germline CDR1 SGHVS, CDR2 FQNEAQ. DNA of the CDR3: TGTGCCAGCAGCCCGGCGGTTCGACAGGACTATAATTCACCCCTCCACTTT. It translates to CASSPAVRQDYNSPLHF.

V usage is TRBV2 and J usage is TRBJ1-5; D is possibly TRBD1 (5 bases). The CDR3 is made up of 15 amino acids. Looked up from germline, CDR1 is SNHLY and CDR2 is FYNNEI. V was shortened by 6 bases and J by 0 bases, with 12 bases between the two germline ends. CDR3 nucleotides: TGTGCCAGCAGCCAGCAGGGTGCTAGCAATCAGCCCCAGCATTTT. Protein sequence: CASSQQGASNQPQHF.

The genes are TRBV7-8 and TRBJ1-2; D is possibly TRBD1 (6 bases). The V gene's germline CDR1 is SGHVS and CDR2 FQNEAQ. This CDR3 comprises 15 residues. Trimming took 5 bases from V and 2 from J, leaving 15 bases between them. The CDR3 loop reads CASSVVGRGNYGYTF. The CDR3 nucleotides are TGTGCCAGCAGCGTAGTGGGCAGGGGCAACTATGGCTACACCTTC. The entire variable domain, with the rest obtained from reference TRBV7-8 and TRBJ1-2, is as follows: GAGVSQSPRYKVAKRGQDVALRCDPISGHVSLFWYQQALGQGPEFLTYFQNEAQLDKSGLPSDRFFAERPEGSVSTLKIQRTQQEDSAVYLCASSVVGRGNYGYTFGSGTRLTVV.

This clone has just one count. The chain's CDR3 is CASTPPGLVRYEQYF. CDR3 nucleotide sequence: TGTGCCAGCACCCCCCCCGGACTAGTCCGATACGAGCAGTACTTC. The rearrangement joins TRBV7-8 to TRBJ2-7, with TRBD2 matching 7 bases. Losses at the gene ends were 7 bases for V and 4 bases for J; bases not matched to a gene: 13. The CDR3 covers 15 residues. CDR1 and CDR2 from the germline V gene are SGHVS and FQNEAQ.

This clone has a handful of counts. V is TRBV6-6 and J is TRBJ2-5; a weak D match, TRBD2 (5 bases). This CDR3 contains 12 residues. The V end was cut by 6 bases, the J end by 4 bases, with 9 bases between. The germline gives CDR1 MNHNY, CDR2 SVGAGI (reference sequence). The CDR3 region is CASSQTTETQYF. The CDR3 DNA is TGTGCCAGCAGCCAGACTACAGAGACCCAGTACTTC.

The V call is TRBV5-1, the J call TRBJ2-1, with TRBD2 identical over 15 bases. This CDR3 spans 16 amino acids. Losses at the gene ends were 4 bases for V and 3 bases for J; bases not matched to a gene: 2. Germline CDR1 and CDR2: SGHRS and YFSETQ. The CDR3 sequence: CASSRTSGRGYNEQFF. CDR3 in DNA: TGCGCCAGCAGCCGGACTAGCGGGAGGGGCTACAATGAGCAGTTCTTC.

The chain is built from TRBV4-1 and TRBJ2-7; D is ambiguous. In germline, CDR1 is MGHRA, CDR2 YSYEKL. The germline V and J ends were trimmed by 1 base and 1 base, with 8 bases remaining between them. This CDR3 is 14 amino acids long. CDR3 sequence: CASSQGPGSYEQYF. CDR3 coding DNA: TGCGCCAGCAGCCAAGGCCCCGGGTCCTACGAGCAGTACTTC.

This chain links TRBV19 with TRBJ2-2, with 11 bases lining up with TRBD2. CDR1 and CDR2 from the germline V gene are LNHDA and SQIVND (reference sequence). This CDR3 spans 16 amino acids. V was clipped by 11 bases and J by 2 bases; unmatched bases: 10. The chain's CDR3 is CASGVLAGGNTGELFF. CDR3 bases: TGTGCCTCCGGGGTGCTAGCGGGAGGTAACACCGGGGAGCTGTTTTTT.